Presented here are 19 T cell receptor beta chains from one specimen sequenced in a study of cytomegalovirus exposure and HLA in healthy donors. The PCR had 60 Vbeta and 13 Jbeta primers. Profiling relied on immunoSEQ multiplex PCR, and the TCRdb table lists in-frame clones only, not all of them. The sample lists about 110,000 clones; around four fifths were seen once. The sample consisted of PBMCs. Source of these receptors: a woman aged 40 to 50 in good health and CMV-seronegative.

The V gene is TRBV13, the J gene TRBJ1-2; maybe TRBD1 (6 bases). Germline lookup yields CDR1 PRHDT and CDR2 FYEKMQ (reference sequence). CDR3 length: 15 residues. Trimming stripped 6 bases from V and 4 bases from J, with 18 bases between. The chain's CDR3 is CASRHTLRDIYGYTF. In DNA form, the CDR3 reads TGTGCCAGCAGGCATACACTCCGGGACATCTATGGCTACACCTTC.

The chain links TRBV7-2 to TRBJ2-5, with 10 bases that match TRBD2. This CDR3 comprises 14 residues. Per the germline V gene, CDR1 is SGHTA and CDR2 is FQGNSA. J gave up 8 bases and V 2 bases, and 5 bases lay outside the gene matches. The CDR3 region has the DNA TGTGCCAGCAGCTTACTCCCTAGCGGGGGTACCCAGTACTTC. Residues: CASSLLPSGGTQYF.

The V and J genes are TRBV15 and TRBJ2-3, with 8 bases matching TRBD2. Looked up from germline, CDR1 is LNHNV and CDR2 is YYDKDF (reference sequence). V trimming: 5 bases; J trimming: 2 bases; junction bases outside the gene matches: 6. The CDR3 has 15 residues. CDR3 nucleotides: TGTGCCACCAGCTCCCAGCGGGGGCACACAGATACGCAGTATTTT. The encoded protein is CATSSQRGHTDTQYF.

The chain is built from TRBV6-6 and TRBJ1-2, with 7 bases matching TRBD1. Germline values: CDR1 MNHNY, CDR2 SVGAGI (reference sequence). CDR3 length: 15 residues. Trimming took 2 bases from V and 3 from J; bases not matched to a gene: 6. CDR3 residues: CASSYAGDSYYGYTF. Here the CDR3 DNA reads TGTGCCAGCAGTTACGCCGGGGACAGCTACTATGGCTACACCTTC.

V and J are TRBV7-2 and TRBJ1-2; TRBD1 aligns across 7 bases. The CDR3 spans 18 residues. The germline V gene has CDR1 SGHTA and CDR2 FQGNSA. The junction had 18 bases not matched to a gene; V was cut back by 2 bases and J by 6 bases. The CDR3 DNA follows: TGTGCCAGCAGCTTATTTCGCCCCGCTATGACAGGGCCGGATGGCTACACCTTC. The encoded protein is CASSLFRPAMTGPDGYTF.

This clone was detected once. This rearrangement joins TRBV7-3 to TRBJ2-3, with 7 bases aligning to TRBD2. Germline-derived CDR1 and CDR2 are SGHTA and FQGTGA. Trimming removed 4 bases from V and 3 bases from J; junction bases left unmatched: 13. This CDR3 region has 17 residues. CDR3 sequence: CASSSYGGKFGTDTQYF. The CDR3, as DNA: TGTGCCAGCAGCTCATACGGGGGGAAGTTTGGGACAGATACGCAGTATTTT.

The V call is TRBV18, the J call TRBJ1-1, with D perhaps matching TRBD1 (5 bases). Trimming took off 6 bases at V and 4 bases at J, with 12 bases between the two ends. The germline V gene encodes CDR1 KGHSH and CDR2 LQKENI. The CDR3 is 13 amino acids. Here the CDR3 reads CASSGGEGTEAFF. The CDR3 coding sequence is TGTGCCAGCTCTGGAGGGGAGGGCACTGAAGCTTTCTTT. The full variable domain, completed using reference TRBV18 and TRBJ1-1, is NAGVMQNPRHLVRRRGQEARLRCSPMKGHSHVYWYRQLPEEGLKFMVYLQKENIIDESGMPKERFSAEFPKEGPSILRIQQVVRGDSAAYFCASSGGEGTEAFFGQGTRLTVV.

Worth noting for this clone: This CDR3 is also generated by other DNA sequences in the sample. This sequence joins TRBV12-5 and TRBJ2-7; a possible D gene is TRBD1 (6 bases). V was shortened by 2 bases and J by 3 bases, with 17 bases between the two germline ends. The CDR3 length is 16 residues. Germline V gene data show CDR1 as LGHNT and CDR2 as FRNRAP. CDR3: CASGLFTGPNYYEQYF. The CDR3 DNA sequence: TGTGCTAGTGGTTTGTTCACAGGGCCGAATTACTACGAGCAGTACTTC.

V and J are TRBV7-2 and TRBJ2-7, with D possibly being TRBD2 (5 bases). Germline V CDR1 and CDR2: SGHTA, FQGNSA. Trimming stripped 5 bases from V and 0 bases from J, with 14 bases between. The CDR3 loop spans 15 amino acids. For the CDR3, the DNA is TGTGCCAGCAGCCCGACACTAGGATTCTCCTACGAGCAGTACTTC. Its protein product is CASSPTLGFSYEQYF.

The chain couples TRBV25-1 to TRBJ2-3, with D possibly matching TRBD1 (7 bases). V was trimmed by 5 bases and J by 8 bases, leaving 8 bases between them. The CDR3 has 11 amino acids. Germline CDR1 MGHDK, CDR2 SYGVNS. CDR3: CASSQGGTQYF. The CDR3 DNA is TGTGCCAGCAGTCAGGGGGGTACGCAGTATTTT. Supplemented by reference TRBV25-1 and TRBJ2-3, the full variable domain reads EADIYQTPRYLVIGTGKKITLECSQTMGHDKMYWYQQDPGMELHLIHYSYGVNSTEKGDLSSESTVSRIRTEHFPLTLESARPSHTSQYLCASSQGGTQYFGPGTRLTVL.

The chain joins TRBV11-1 to TRBJ1-1; 9 positions agree with TRBD1. Germline CDR1 SGHAT, CDR2 FQDESV (reference sequence). V dropped 6 bases and J dropped 5; count of bases not matched to a gene: 7. This CDR3 comprises 14 residues. CDR3 sequence: CASSTGQGGTEAFF. CDR3 bases: TGTGCCAGCAGTACGGGACAGGGAGGTACTGAAGCTTTCTTT.

This sequence joins TRBV2 and TRBJ2-6; TRBD1 agrees at 8 bases. The CDR3 has 17 residues. CDR1 and CDR2 from the germline V gene are SNHLY and FYNNEI. Losses at the gene ends were 6 bases for V and 3 bases for J; bases not matched to a gene: 10. CDR3 region: CASREGTGSGGANVLTF. The DNA of the CDR3 is TGTGCCAGCAGGGAGGGGACAGGAAGTGGTGGGGCCAACGTCCTGACTTTC.

The chain is built from TRBV6-5 and TRBJ2-7; TRBD1 agrees at 11 bases. The V gene end was trimmed by 7 bases and the J gene end by 1 base; junction bases not matched to a gene: 6. Germline lookup yields CDR1 MNHEY and CDR2 SVGAGI. The length of the CDR3 is 15 residues. Here the CDR3 DNA reads TGTGCCAGCAAAAAAGGACAGGGGGCTTCCTACGAGCAGTACTTC. It encodes CASKKGQGASYEQYF.

V and J are TRBV28 and TRBJ2-1; 7 nucleotides align to TRBD2. Germline values: CDR1 MDHEN, CDR2 SYDVKM. The CDR3 consists of 14 residues. V shed 2 bases and J 3 bases; nucleotides not matched to a gene: 1. This CDR3 reads CASSLGDYYNEQFF. CDR3 in DNA: TGTGCCAGCAGTTTAGGGGACTACTACAATGAGCAGTTCTTC.

Remarks on this clone: Other nucleotide sequences from this sample produce the same CDR3. The V and J genes are TRBV19 and TRBJ2-6, with TRBD1 as a possible D gene (6 bases). Germline V gives CDR1 LNHDA, CDR2 SQIVND (reference sequence). Trimming shortened V by 6 bases and J by 0 bases, and 6 bases separated the two germline ends. This CDR3 has 14 amino acids. The DNA of the CDR3 is TGTGCCAGTAGGACAGGCTCTGGGGCCAACGTCCTGACTTTC. This translates into CASRTGSGANVLTF.

J is TRBJ2-3 and V is TRBV25-1, with 12 bases fitting TRBD1. The CDR3 totals 16 residues. Trimming cost V 4 bases and J 4 bases; bases outside gene matches: 6. Germline V lookup: CDR1 MGHDK, CDR2 SYGVNS. CDR3: CASSASGQGASDTQYF. CDR3 DNA: TGTGCCAGCAGTGCCTCGGGACAGGGGGCTTCAGATACGCAGTATTTT.

The V gene is TRBV9, the J gene TRBJ2-3, with 7 bases that match TRBD2. CDR1 is SGDLS and CDR2 is YYNGEE in the germline V gene. V was pared by 3 bases and J by 4 bases, with 5 bases of the junction left unmatched. The CDR3 is made up of 14 amino acids. The CDR3 DNA reads as TGTGCCAGCAGCGGAGCGGCGGGAGCAGATACGCAGTATTTT. Amino acids: CASSGAAGADTQYF.

CDR3 protein: CASSSLYEQYF. CDR3 sequence (DNA): TGTGCCAGCAGCTCCCTTTACGAGCAGTACTTC. V is TRBV7-2 and J is TRBJ2-5; D unclear. The J call is doubtful: the DNA matches TRBJ2-7 better. This CDR3 is 11 amino acids long. CDR1 SGHTA and CDR2 FQGNSA come from the germline V gene.

This clone showed up just once. The V and J genes are TRBV7-9 and TRBJ1-1; D ambiguous. V lost 3 bases, J lost 1 base, and 6 bases lay in between. CDR3 size: 13 residues. The germline V gene encodes CDR1 SEHNR and CDR2 FQNEAQ (reference sequence). The CDR3 region is CASSFPTNTEAFF. Here the CDR3 DNA reads TGTGCCAGCAGCTTTCCTACGAACACTGAAGCTTTCTTT.